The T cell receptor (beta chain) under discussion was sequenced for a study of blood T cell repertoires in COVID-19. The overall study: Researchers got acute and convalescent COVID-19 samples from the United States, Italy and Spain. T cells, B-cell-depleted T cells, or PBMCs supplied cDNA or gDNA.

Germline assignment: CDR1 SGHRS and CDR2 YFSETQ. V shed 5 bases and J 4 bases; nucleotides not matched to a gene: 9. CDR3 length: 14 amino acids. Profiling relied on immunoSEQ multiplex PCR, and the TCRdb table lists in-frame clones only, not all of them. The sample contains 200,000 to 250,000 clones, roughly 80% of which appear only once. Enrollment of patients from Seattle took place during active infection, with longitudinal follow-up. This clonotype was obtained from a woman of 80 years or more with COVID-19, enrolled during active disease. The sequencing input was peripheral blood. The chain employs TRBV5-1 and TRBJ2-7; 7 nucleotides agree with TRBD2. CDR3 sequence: CASRSGGPGYEQYF. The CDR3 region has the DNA TGCGCCAGCAGATCGGGAGGCCCGGGATACGAGCAGTACTTC. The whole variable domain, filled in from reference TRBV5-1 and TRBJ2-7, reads KAGVTQTPRYLIKTRGQQVTLSCSPISGHRSVSWYQQTPGQGLQFLFEYFSETQRNKGNFPGRFSGRQFSNSRSEMNVSTLELGDSALYLCASRSGGPGYEQYFGPGTRLTVT.